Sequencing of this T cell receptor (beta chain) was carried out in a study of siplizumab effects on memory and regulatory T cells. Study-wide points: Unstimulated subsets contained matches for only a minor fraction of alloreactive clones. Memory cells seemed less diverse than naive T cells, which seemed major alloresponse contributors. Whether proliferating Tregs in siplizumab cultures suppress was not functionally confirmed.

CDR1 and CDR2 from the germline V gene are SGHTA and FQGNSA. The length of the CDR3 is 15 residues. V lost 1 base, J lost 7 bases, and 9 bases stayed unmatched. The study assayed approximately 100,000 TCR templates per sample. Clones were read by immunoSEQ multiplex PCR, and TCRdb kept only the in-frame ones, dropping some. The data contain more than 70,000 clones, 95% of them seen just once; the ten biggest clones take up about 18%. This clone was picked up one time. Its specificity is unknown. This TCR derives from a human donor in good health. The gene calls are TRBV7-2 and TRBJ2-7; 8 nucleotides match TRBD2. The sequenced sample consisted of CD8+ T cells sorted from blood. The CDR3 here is CASSLDAAGVGEQYF. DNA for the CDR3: TGTGCCAGCAGCTTAGATGCAGCGGGAGTAGGGGAGCAGTACTTC.